This record looks at one T cell receptor (beta chain) sequence and its context. This entry is derived from a study of blood T cell repertoires in COVID-19. At the level of the study: T cells, B-cell-depleted T cells, or PBMCs provided the cDNA or gDNA that served as material.

Assay: immunoSEQ multiplex PCR; the TCRdb copy retains only in-frame clones and omits some. The data hold a few hundred thousand clones, with more than 70% observed a single time. The receptor was isolated from a woman between 18 and 30 years old who had recovered from COVID-19. The sequenced sample consisted of PBMCs or T cells enriched from blood (not recorded which).

CDR3 nucleotide sequence: TGTGCCAGCAGTTCTCGGACAGGAAAGAACACTGAAGCTTTCTTT. As protein: CASSSRTGKNTEAFF. The chain joins TRBV6-5 to TRBJ1-1; 7 bases map to TRBD1. CDR3 length: 15 residues. The trim removed 4 bases at V and 1 base at J, leaving 6 bases unmatched. Germline CDR1 MNHEY, CDR2 SVGAGI.